The TCR beta chain described here comes from a study of T cell changes during pregnancy in multiple sclerosis. The length of the CDR3 is 15 residues. Germline CDR1 reads SGHVS; CDR2 reads FNYEAQ. V shed 2 bases and J shed 5 bases, with 10 bases lying between them. Assay: immunoSEQ multiplex PCR; the TCRdb copy retains only in-frame clones and omits some. Of about 52,000 clones in the sample, 85% to 95% are singletons; the top ten hold roughly 0.81%. Sequencing was performed on CD4+ T cells from peripheral blood mononuclear cells, taken in the third trimester of pregnancy. The sequence came from a female donor with multiple sclerosis, enrolled in a pregnancy study. The chain uses TRBV7-6 and TRBJ1-6; possibly TRBD1 for D (5 bases). Written as DNA, the CDR3 is TGTGCCAGCAGCTTAAGGACAATTCATAATTCACCCCTCCACTTT. It encodes CASSLRTIHNSPLHF.